Shown below are 11 T cell receptor beta chains from a single sample sequenced in a study of blood T cell repertoires in COVID-19. Method: immunoSEQ multiplex PCR; TCRdb's copy keeps in-frame clones and lacks some. Of some 250,000 clones in the sample, around 88% were seen once. Material: PBMCs or T cells enriched from blood (not recorded which). These receptors came from a woman aged 40 to 50 with acute COVID-19.

The sample holds one count of this clone. The CDR3 DNA reads as TGTGCCAGCAGCCAAGATCAGGTTCAGGAGGGCTATGGCTACACCTTC. Translated, it gives CASSQDQVQEGYGYTF. The chain combines TRBV4-2 with TRBJ1-2; D is unclear. CDR1 and CDR2 (germline): LGHNA, YNFKEQ. V dropped 0 bases and J dropped 4 bases, with 15 bases sitting between them. This CDR3 is built from 16 residues.

The gene calls are TRBV27 and TRBJ1-4; D remains unclear. V was shortened by 5 bases and J by 7 bases, with 17 bases between the two germline ends. This CDR3 is built from 15 residues. Germline lookup yields CDR1 MNHEY and CDR2 SMNVEV (reference sequence). The CDR3 region is CASSKSHGSSEKLFF. DNA of the CDR3: TGTGCCAGCAGTAAAAGCCACGGGAGTAGTGAAAAACTGTTTTTT.

This clone was counted at least ten times. This sequence joins TRBV5-4 and TRBJ2-1; TRBD1 aligns across 11 bases. The CDR3 runs 15 residues. The trim removed 2 bases at V and 4 bases at J, leaving 2 bases unmatched. Germline lookup yields CDR1 SGHNT and CDR2 YYREEE (reference sequence). DNA of the CDR3: TGTGCCAGCAGCTTAGGGACAGGGGGTTACAATGAGCAGTTCTTC. This translates into CASSLGTGGYNEQFF. Full variable domain (rest looked up from reference TRBV5-4 and TRBJ2-1): ETGVTQSPTHLIKTRGQQVTLRCSSQSGHNTVSWYQQALGQGPQFIFQYYREEENGRGNFPPRFSGLQFPNYSSELNVNALELDDSALYLCASSLGTGGYNEQFFGPGTRLTVL.

This chain links TRBV5-1 with TRBJ1-3, with 11 bases aligning to TRBD1. The CDR3 is made up of 18 amino acids. Germline values: CDR1 SGHRS, CDR2 YFSETQ. The junction had 6 bases not matched to a gene; V was cut back by 1 base and J by 0 bases. The chain's CDR3 is CASSLFGTGGSSGNTIYF. The CDR3 bases are TGCGCCAGCAGCTTGTTTGGGACAGGGGGGAGCTCTGGAAACACCATATATTTT.

V usage is TRBV30 and J usage is TRBJ1-1; D is possibly TRBD1 (6 bases). Germline V gives CDR1 GTSNPN, CDR2 SVGIG (reference sequence). The CDR3 covers 17 residues. V was pared by 1 base and J by 0 bases, with 18 bases between. The CDR3 DNA is TGTGCCTGGAGTGCCCCCCGGGGGGGCTACATGAACACTGAAGCTTTCTTT. This encodes CAWSAPRGGYMNTEAFF.

The V and J genes are TRBV19 and TRBJ2-5; 9 nucleotides match TRBD1. The CDR3 extends over 15 amino acids. CDR1 and CDR2 from the germline V gene are LNHDA and SQIVND (reference sequence). J was trimmed by 4 bases and V by 8 bases; bases with no gene match: 11. The CDR3 coding sequence is TGTGCCAGTGCCTCCCGGGACAGGGATACAGAGACCCAGTACTTC. As protein: CASASRDRDTETQYF.

The V gene is TRBV2, the J gene TRBJ1-3; TRBD1 might be the D (6 bases). The CDR3 runs to 15 residues. Trimming took 6 bases from V and 4 from J, leaving 16 bases between them. Germline CDR1 and CDR2: SNHLY and FYNNEI. The CDR3, as DNA: TGTGCCAGCAGCGAAAGCAGGGGATTGGGAAACACCATATATTTT. Residues: CASSESRGLGNTIYF. Based on the CDR3 plus reference TRBV2 and TRBJ1-3, the full variable domain is EPEVTQTPSHQVTQMGQEVILRCVPISNHLYFYWYRQILGQKVEFLVSFYNNEISEKSEIFDDQFSVERPDGSNFTLKIRSTKLEDSAMYFCASSESRGLGNTIYFGEGSWLTVV.

The chain employs TRBV6-1 and TRBJ1-3; no reliable D call. The CDR3 has 15 amino acids. The germline CDR1 and CDR2 sequences are MNHNS and SASEGT. With 1 base removed from V and 4 bases from J, the gap between germline ends came to 11 bases. CDR3 DNA sequence: TGTGCCAGCAGTGAAGGGGCGAACGAAGGAAACACCATATATTTT. Translation: CASSEGANEGNTIYF.

This chain links TRBV7-3 with TRBJ2-7; TRBD2 agrees at 9 bases. Germline-derived CDR1 and CDR2 are SGHTA and FQGTGA. Trimming took 5 bases from V and 2 from J; bases not matched to a gene: 10. The CDR3 totals 16 residues. The CDR3 here is CASSPNPLAGAYEQYF. CDR3 coding DNA: TGTGCCAGCAGCCCGAACCCATTAGCGGGAGCCTACGAGCAGTACTTC.

The chain carries TRBV11-2 and TRBJ2-1, with TRBD2 matching 10 bases. CDR1 and CDR2 from the germline V gene are SGHAT and FQNNGV. This CDR3 has 18 amino acids. Trimming took 2 bases from V and 6 from J; bases not matched to a gene: 13. The CDR3 nucleotides are TGTGCCAGCAGCTTAATACGCCGCCTAGCGGGAGTACCCAATGAGCAGTTCTTC. It is translated as CASSLIRRLAGVPNEQFF.

The chain joins TRBV5-4 to TRBJ2-7, with 9 nucleotides matching TRBD2. This CDR3 region has 15 residues. Trimming cost V 0 bases and J 5 bases; bases outside gene matches: 6. CDR1 is SGHNT, CDR2 YYREEE, per germline (reference sequence). In DNA form, the CDR3 reads TGTGCCAGCAGCTTGGGCGGGAGGGAAATGAACGAGCAGTACTTC. Translation: CASSLGGREMNEQYF.